This T cell receptor (beta chain) was observed in a study of T cell repertoires in cytomegalovirus infection. One entry per CDR3 protein, called by TCRdb with MiXCR from the reads. In the table there are about 490,000 distinct CDR3 sequences, 16% of which are singletons. The CDR3 consists of 13 residues. CDR1 ENHRY and CDR2 SYGVKD come from the germline V gene. V was cut by 4 bases and J by 4 bases, with 10 bases left in between. This chain joins TRBV10-3 and TRBJ1-1; possible D gene TRBD1, 5 bases. The TCR comes from a human donor in good health (CMV status not recorded). Some clones in this sample may be carry-over from other donors' samples. Sequenced sample: CD8+ T cells from PBMCs. CDR3 sequence: CAISVGLSTEAFF. The CDR3 nucleotides read TGTGCCATCAGTGTGGGGCTGAGCACTGAAGCTTTCTTT.